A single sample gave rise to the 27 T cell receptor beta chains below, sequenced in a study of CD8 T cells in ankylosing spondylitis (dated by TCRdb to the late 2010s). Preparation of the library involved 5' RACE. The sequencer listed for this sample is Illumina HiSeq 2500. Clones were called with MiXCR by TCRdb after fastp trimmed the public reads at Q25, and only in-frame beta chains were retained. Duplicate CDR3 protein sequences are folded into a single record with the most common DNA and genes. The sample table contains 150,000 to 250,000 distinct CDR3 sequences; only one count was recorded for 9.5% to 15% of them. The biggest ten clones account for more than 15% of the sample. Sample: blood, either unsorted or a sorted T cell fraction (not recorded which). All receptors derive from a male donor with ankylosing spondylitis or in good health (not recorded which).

The CDR3 DNA is TGCGCCAGCAGTCAATATAGACGCCAGGCCTACAATGAGCAGTTCTTC. Protein: CASSQYRRQAYNEQFF. This chain uses TRBV23-1 with TRBJ2-1; D gene unclear. TRBV23-1 is assigned to the ORF class and has an uncertain function. The CDR3 loop spans 16 amino acids. The ends were cut back, 1 base at V and 2 bases at J, with 12 bases in the middle.

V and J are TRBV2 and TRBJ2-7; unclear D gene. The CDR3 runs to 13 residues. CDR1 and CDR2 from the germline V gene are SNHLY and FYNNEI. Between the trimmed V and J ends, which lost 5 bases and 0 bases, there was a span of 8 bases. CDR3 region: CASSTYSSYEQYF. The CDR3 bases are TGTGCCAGCAGTACTTACAGCTCCTACGAGCAGTACTTC.

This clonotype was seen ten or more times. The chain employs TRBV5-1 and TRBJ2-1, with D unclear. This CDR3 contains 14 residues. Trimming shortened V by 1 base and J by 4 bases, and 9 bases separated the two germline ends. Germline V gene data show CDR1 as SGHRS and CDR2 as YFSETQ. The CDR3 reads CASSLTELYNEQFF. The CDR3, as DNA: TGCGCCAGCAGCTTGACGGAGCTTTACAATGAGCAGTTCTTC. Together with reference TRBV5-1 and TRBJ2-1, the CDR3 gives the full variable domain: KAGVTQTPRYLIKTRGQQVTLSCSPISGHRSVSWYQQTPGQGLQFLFEYFSETQRNKGNFPGRFSGRQFSNSRSEMNVSTLELGDSALYLCASSLTELYNEQFFGPGTRLTVL.

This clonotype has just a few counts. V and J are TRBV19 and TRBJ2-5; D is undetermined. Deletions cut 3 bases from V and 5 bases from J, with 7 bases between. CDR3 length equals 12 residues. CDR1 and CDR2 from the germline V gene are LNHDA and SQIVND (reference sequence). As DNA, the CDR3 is TGTGCCAGTAGTATCACCGCCGAGACCCAGTACTTC. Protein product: CASSITAETQYF.

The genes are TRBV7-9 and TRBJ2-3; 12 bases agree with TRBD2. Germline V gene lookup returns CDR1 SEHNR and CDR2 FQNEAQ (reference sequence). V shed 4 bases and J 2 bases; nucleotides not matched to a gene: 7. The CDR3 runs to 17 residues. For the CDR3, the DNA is TGTGCCAGCAGCTCCAGGACTAGCGGGACGCTCACAGATACGCAGTATTTT. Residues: CASSSRTSGTLTDTQYF.

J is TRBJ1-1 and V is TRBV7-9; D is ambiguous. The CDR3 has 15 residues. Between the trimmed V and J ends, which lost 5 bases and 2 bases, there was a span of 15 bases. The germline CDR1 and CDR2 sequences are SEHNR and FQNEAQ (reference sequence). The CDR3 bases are TGTGCCAGCAGCCCATCAGTGGGATTAAACACTGAAGCTTTCTTT. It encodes CASSPSVGLNTEAFF.

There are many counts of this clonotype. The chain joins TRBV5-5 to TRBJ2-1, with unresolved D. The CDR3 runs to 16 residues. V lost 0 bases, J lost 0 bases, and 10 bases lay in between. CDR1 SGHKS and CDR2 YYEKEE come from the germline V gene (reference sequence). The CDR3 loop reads CASSLGLTSSYNEQFF. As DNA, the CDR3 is TGTGCCAGCAGCTTGGGACTGACGAGCTCCTACAATGAGCAGTTCTTC.

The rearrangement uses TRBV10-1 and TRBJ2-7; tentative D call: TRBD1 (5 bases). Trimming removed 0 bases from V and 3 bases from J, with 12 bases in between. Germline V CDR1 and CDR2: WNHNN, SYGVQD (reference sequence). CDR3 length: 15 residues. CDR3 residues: CASSESIWTSYEQYF. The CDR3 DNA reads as TGCGCCAGCAGTGAGTCGATCTGGACAAGCTACGAGCAGTACTTC.

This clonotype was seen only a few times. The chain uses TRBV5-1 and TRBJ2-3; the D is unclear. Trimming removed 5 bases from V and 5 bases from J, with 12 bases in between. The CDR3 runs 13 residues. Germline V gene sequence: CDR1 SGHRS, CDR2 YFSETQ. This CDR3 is CASRQGYGDTQYF. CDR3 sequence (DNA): TGCGCCAGCAGGCAAGGATATGGAGATACGCAGTATTTT.

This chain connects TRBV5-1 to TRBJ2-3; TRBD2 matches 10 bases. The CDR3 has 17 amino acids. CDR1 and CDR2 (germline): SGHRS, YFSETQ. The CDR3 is CARVASGGQISTDTQYF. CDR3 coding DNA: TGCGCTCGGGTCGCTAGCGGGGGCCAAATTAGCACAGATACGCAGTATTTT.

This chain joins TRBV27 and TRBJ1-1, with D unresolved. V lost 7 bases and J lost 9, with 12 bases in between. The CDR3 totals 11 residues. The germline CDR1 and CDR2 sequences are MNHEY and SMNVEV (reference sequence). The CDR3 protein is CASTNGDQAFF. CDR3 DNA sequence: TGTGCCAGCACTAATGGTGATCAAGCTTTCTTT.

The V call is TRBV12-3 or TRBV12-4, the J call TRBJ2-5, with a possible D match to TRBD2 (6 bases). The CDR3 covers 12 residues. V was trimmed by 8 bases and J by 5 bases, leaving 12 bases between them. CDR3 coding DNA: TGTGCCAGCGGTCCTAGCGTGGAGACCCAGTACTTC. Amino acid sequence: CASGPSVETQYF.

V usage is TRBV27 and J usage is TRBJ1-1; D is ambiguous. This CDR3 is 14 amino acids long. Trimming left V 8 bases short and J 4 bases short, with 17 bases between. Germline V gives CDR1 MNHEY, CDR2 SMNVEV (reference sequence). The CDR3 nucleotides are TGTGCCAGCGGCAAGCAATTCCCGGGCACTGAAGCTTTCTTT. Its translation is CASGKQFPGTEAFF.

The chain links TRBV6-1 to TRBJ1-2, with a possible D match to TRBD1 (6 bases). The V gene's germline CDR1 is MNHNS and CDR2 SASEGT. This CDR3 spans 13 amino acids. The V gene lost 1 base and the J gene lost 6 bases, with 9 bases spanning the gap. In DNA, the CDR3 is TGTGCCAGCAGTGAAGGAACAGGGCATGGCTACACCTTC. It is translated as CASSEGTGHGYTF.

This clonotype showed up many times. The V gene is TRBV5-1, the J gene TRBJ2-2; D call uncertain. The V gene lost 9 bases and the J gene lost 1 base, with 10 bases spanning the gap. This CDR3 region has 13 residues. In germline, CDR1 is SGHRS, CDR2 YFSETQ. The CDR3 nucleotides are TGCGCCACCTCGGAGAAGAACACCGGGGAGCTGTTTTTT. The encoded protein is CATSEKNTGELFF.

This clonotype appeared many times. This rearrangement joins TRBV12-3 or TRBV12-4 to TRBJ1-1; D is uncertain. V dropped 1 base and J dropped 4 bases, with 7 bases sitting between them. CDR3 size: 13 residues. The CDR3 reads CASSLDGRTEAFF. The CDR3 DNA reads TGTGCCAGCAGTTTAGATGGGCGCACTGAAGCTTTCTTT.

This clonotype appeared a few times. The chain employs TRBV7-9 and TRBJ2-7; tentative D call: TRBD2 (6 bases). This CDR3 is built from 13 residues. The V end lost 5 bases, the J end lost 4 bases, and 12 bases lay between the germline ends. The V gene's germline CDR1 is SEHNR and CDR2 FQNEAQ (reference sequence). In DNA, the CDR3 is TGTGCCAGCAGCAGGGCGAGCGGGTACGAGCAGTACTTC. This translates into CASSRASGYEQYF.

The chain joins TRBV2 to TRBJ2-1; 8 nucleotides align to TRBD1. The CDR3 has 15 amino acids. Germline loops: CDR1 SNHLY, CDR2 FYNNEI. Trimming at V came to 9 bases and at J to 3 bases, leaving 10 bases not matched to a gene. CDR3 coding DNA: TGTGCCAGGACAGGGGAAGCGGACCGCTACAATGAGCAGTTCTTC. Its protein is CARTGEADRYNEQFF. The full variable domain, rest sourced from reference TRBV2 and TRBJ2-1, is EPEVTQTPSHQVTQMGQEVILRCVPISNHLYFYWYRQILGQKVEFLVSFYNNEISEKSEIFDDQFSVERPDGSNFTLKIRSTKLEDSAMYFCARTGEADRYNEQFFGPGTRLTVL.

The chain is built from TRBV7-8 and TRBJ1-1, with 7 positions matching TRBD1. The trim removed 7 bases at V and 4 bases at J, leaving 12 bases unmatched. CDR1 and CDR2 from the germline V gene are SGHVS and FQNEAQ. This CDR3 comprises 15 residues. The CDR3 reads CASTPRNRGGTEAFF. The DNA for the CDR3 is TGTGCCAGCACCCCAAGAAACAGGGGCGGCACTGAAGCTTTCTTT.

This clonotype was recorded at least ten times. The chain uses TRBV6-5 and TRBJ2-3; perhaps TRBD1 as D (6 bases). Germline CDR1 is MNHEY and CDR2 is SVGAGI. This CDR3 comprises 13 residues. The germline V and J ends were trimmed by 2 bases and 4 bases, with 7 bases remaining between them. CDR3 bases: TGTGCCAGCAGTTACACAGGGCCAGATACGCAGTATTTT. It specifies CASSYTGPDTQYF.

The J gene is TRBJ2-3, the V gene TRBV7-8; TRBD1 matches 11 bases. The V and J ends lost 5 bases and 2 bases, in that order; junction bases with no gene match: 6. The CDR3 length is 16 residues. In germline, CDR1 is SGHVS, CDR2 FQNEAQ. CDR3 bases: TGTGCCAGCAGCAGATGGACAGGGGGCCACACAGATACGCAGTATTTT. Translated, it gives CASSRWTGGHTDTQYF.

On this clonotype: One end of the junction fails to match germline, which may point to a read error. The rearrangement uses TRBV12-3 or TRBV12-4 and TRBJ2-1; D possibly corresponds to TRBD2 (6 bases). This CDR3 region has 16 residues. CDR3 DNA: TGTCCCAGCAGCCTCCCCGATAGGGCGGGGTTAAATGAGCAGTTCTTC. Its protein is CPSSLPDRAGLNEQFF.

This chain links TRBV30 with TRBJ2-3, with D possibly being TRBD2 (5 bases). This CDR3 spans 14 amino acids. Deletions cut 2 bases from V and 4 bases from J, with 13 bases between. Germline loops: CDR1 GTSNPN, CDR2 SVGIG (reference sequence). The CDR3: CAWSPPSGADTQYF. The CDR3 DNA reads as TGTGCCTGGAGTCCCCCAAGCGGTGCAGATACGCAGTATTTT.

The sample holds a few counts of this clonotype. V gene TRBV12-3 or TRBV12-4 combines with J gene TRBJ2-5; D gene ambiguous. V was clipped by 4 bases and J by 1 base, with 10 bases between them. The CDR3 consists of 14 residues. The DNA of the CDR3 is TGTGCCAGCAGTTCTCCGGCAGCCCAAGAGACCCAGTACTTC. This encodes CASSSPAAQETQYF.

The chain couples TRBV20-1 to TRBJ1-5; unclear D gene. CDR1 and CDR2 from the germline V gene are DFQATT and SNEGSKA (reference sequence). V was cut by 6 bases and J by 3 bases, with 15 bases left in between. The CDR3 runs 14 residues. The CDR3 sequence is CSALFARNNQPQHF. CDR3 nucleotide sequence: TGCAGTGCCTTATTCGCGCGTAACAATCAGCCCCAGCATTTT.

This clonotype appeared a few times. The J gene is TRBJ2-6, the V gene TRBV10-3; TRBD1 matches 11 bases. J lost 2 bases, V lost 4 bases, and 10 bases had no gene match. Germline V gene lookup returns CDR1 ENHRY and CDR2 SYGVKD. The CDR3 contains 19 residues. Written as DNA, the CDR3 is TGTGCCATCAGTGGACGGACAGGGGGCGCTTTAACTGGGGCCAACGTCCTGACTTTC. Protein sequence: CAISGRTGGALTGANVLTF.

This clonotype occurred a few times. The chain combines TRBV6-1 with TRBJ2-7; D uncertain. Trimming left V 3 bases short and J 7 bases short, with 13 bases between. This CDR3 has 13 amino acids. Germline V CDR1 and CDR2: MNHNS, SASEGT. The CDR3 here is CASSDDSSREQYF. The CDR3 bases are TGTGCCAGCAGTGACGACTCCTCCCGGGAGCAGTACTTC.